The sequence of this TCR beta chain was determined in a study of CD8 T cells in Susac syndrome. Findings and limits, study-wide: Acknowledgment was made by the study that its TCR sequencing and HLA analysis involved a relatively small number of individuals.

It was with random hexamers that about 0.45 to 1 ug RNA was reverse transcribed. From the immunoSEQ multiplex PCR reads, TCRdb called clonotypes with MiXCR, one entry per CDR3 protein. The table includes 150,000 to 160,000 distinct CDR3 sequences, approximately 93% detected once. The CDR3 is 14 amino acids. Germline CDR1 SGHVS, CDR2 FQNEAQ. The V and J ends lost 5 bases and 8 bases, in that order; junction bases with no gene match: 3. For this clonotype: The antigen is undetermined.

Negative isolation was used for CD8+ and CD4+ T cells, and FACS enrichment was applied to TEMRA cells. Sequences were obtained from CD8+ T cells from PBMCs. The TCR comes from a human donor with multiple sclerosis. The chain recombines TRBV7-8 with TRBJ1-6; 10 nucleotides align to TRBD1. The CDR3 bases are TGTGCCAGCAGCACCGGGACAGGGGATTCACCCCTCCACTTT. It specifies CASSTGTGDSPLHF.